These T cell receptor beta chains were read from a single sample in a study of cytomegalovirus exposure and HLA in healthy donors. TCRdb keeps only in-frame clones here, not all; method: immunoSEQ multiplex PCR. Of 160,000 or so clones listed, almost 80% were seen once; the top ten hold approximately 6%. Specimen: PBMCs. The receptor source for this set is a man aged 40-49 years in good health and CMV-seropositive. The CDR3 runs from the conserved cysteine through the conserved F or W. The order of the fields is CDR3 DNA, CDR3 protein, V gene, J gene, D gene, clone size. The D gene is left open where the match is weak. Expanded clones get a size class; other rows say once, few or many, or leave the size out.

DNA: TGTGCCGCCGAACAGGGGATTTATGAAAAACTGTTTTTT
CDR3: CAAEQGIYEKLFF
V: TRBV6-1
J: TRBJ1-4
D: TRBD1
size: NA

DNA: TGCAGTGCTGGAACCGGACAGCCCCAGTACTTC
CDR3: CSAGTGQPQYF
V: TRBV20-1
J: TRBJ2-5
D: NA
size: NA

DNA: TGTGCCAGCAGTCCGAGGGGTAGCGGGGTTATCTACGAGCAGTACTTC
CDR3: CASSPRGSGVIYEQYF
V: TRBV7-8
J: TRBJ2-7
D: TRBD2
size: NA

DNA: TGTGCCAGCAGCTTTAACCCTAGTCCAGATACGCAGTATTTT
CDR3: CASSFNPSPDTQYF
V: TRBV7-3
J: TRBJ2-3
D: NA
size: NA

DNA: TGTGCCAGCAGCACAAGCGGACAGGGTACCTACGAGCAGTACTTC
CDR3: CASSTSGQGTYEQYF
V: TRBV13
J: TRBJ2-7
D: TRBD1
size: once

DNA: TGTGCCAGCAGTTACTCTTCGGGCAATCAGCCCCAGCATTTT
CDR3: CASSYSSGNQPQHF
V: TRBV6-6
J: TRBJ1-5
D: NA
size: NA

DNA: TGCGCCAGCAGCTTGGGGACTAGCGGGAGAGTATGGGAGCAGTTCTTC
CDR3: CASSLGTSGRVWEQFF
V: TRBV5-1
J: TRBJ2-1
D: TRBD2
size: NA

DNA: TGTGCCAGCAGCGGGGACAGGCCGAATCAGCCCCAGCATTTT
CDR3: CASSGDRPNQPQHF
V: TRBV6-6
J: TRBJ1-5
D: TRBD1
size: NA

DNA: TGTGCCAGCAGCTTCGGGGGGGGACAGGGGGCGTACGAGCAGTACTTC
CDR3: CASSFGGGQGAYEQYF
V: TRBV5-4
J: TRBJ2-7
D: TRBD1
size: once

DNA: TGTGCCAGCAGTGGTACCGGGACAGGGCTGAATCAGCCCCAGCATTTT
CDR3: CASSGTGTGLNQPQHF
V: TRBV27
J: TRBJ1-5
D: TRBD1
size: NA

DNA: TGTGCCACCAGCAGAGATCGACCGGGACTAGCGGGAGCAAGGGATGAGCAGTTCTTC
CDR3: CATSRDRPGLAGARDEQFF
V: TRBV15
J: TRBJ2-1
D: TRBD2
size: NA

DNA: TGTGCCATCCCCGGTGGGAGCTCCTACAATGAGCAGTTCTTC
CDR3: CAIPGGSSYNEQFF
V: TRBV7-9
J: TRBJ2-1
D: NA
size: once

DNA: TGTGCCAGCAGATATTACGCTAGCTCCTACAATGAGCAGTTCTTC
CDR3: CASRYYASSYNEQFF
V: TRBV2
J: TRBJ2-1
D: NA
size: NA

DNA: TGTGCCAGCAGTCTCTCCTACAATGAGCAGTTCTTC
CDR3: CASSLSYNEQFF
V: TRBV28
J: TRBJ2-1
D: NA
size: NA

DNA: TGTGCCAGCAGCCCATCTAGCGGGATCTACAATGAGCAGTTCTTC
CDR3: CASSPSSGIYNEQFF
V: TRBV5-4
J: TRBJ2-1
D: TRBD2
size: NA

DNA: TGTGCCAGCAGCCGCCGGGACAGTTCGACAGATACGCAGTATTTT
CDR3: CASSRRDSSTDTQYF
V: TRBV7-9
J: TRBJ2-3
D: TRBD1
size: once

DNA: TGCGCCAGCAGCCAGAATCCGGGACAGAACACTGAAGCTTTCTTT
CDR3: CASSQNPGQNTEAFF
V: TRBV4-1
J: TRBJ1-1
D: NA
size: once

DNA: TGTGCCAGCAGTTTTGTCCAGGGCCTCTCCTACGAGCAGTACTTC
CDR3: CASSFVQGLSYEQYF
V: TRBV28
J: TRBJ2-7
D: NA
size: NA

DNA: TGTGCCAGCAGCTCCCGGGGACTAGCGAGTTACGAGCAGTACTTC
CDR3: CASSSRGLASYEQYF
V: TRBV5-6
J: TRBJ2-7
D: TRBD2
size: NA

DNA: TGTGCCAGCAGCCCCCGGGTCCGGAGGGAAACTGAAGCTTTCTTT
CDR3: CASSPRVRRETEAFF
V: TRBV9
J: TRBJ1-1
D: NA
size: once

DNA: TGTGCCAGCAATGCGGGAGGAGGTACAGATACGCAGTATTTT
CDR3: CASNAGGGTDTQYF
V: TRBV6-5
J: TRBJ2-3
D: TRBD2
size: NA

DNA: TGTGCCAGCAGCATCATGGTGGCCACGCAAGAGACCCAGTACTTC
CDR3: CASSIMVATQETQYF
V: TRBV7-7
J: TRBJ2-5
D: NA
size: NA

DNA: TGCAGCGCGGGTCCCCAAGAGACCCAGTACTTC
CDR3: CSAGPQETQYF
V: TRBV29-1
J: TRBJ2-5
D: NA
size: NA

DNA: TGTGCCAGCGGTGAAGGTGGGAGCTCCTACGAGCAGTACTTC
CDR3: CASGEGGSSYEQYF
V: TRBV6-1
J: TRBJ2-7
D: NA
size: NA

DNA: TGTGCCAGCAGCGTAGCGGTCAATCAGCCCCAGCATTTT
CDR3: CASSVAVNQPQHF
V: TRBV9
J: TRBJ1-5
D: NA
size: few

DNA: TGCGCCAGCAGTGAGTCTTCGCGGGATCTTGGGCAGTTCTTC
CDR3: CASSESSRDLGQFF
V: TRBV10-2
J: TRBJ2-1
D: NA
size: once

DNA: TGCGCCAGCAGCGCCGGGACAGGAGCCTACGAGCAGTACTTC
CDR3: CASSAGTGAYEQYF
V: TRBV5-1
J: TRBJ2-7
D: TRBD1
size: once

DNA: TGTGCCAGCAGCGCGAGCCGGACAGGGGTCGTCCTCTTC
CDR3: CASSASRTGVVLF
V: TRBV9
J: TRBJ1-2
D: TRBD1
size: few

DNA: TGTGCCAGCAGTGAAAGGGGGACAGGGTGGGGTACAGATCAGCCCCAGCATTTT
CDR3: CASSERGTGWGTDQPQHF
V: TRBV6-1
J: TRBJ1-5
D: TRBD1
size: NA

DNA: TGTGCCAGCAGCACGGGACTAGCGGATATCAATGAGCAGTTCTTC
CDR3: CASSTGLADINEQFF
V: TRBV11-2
J: TRBJ2-1
D: TRBD2
size: NA

DNA: TGTGCTAGCAGCTTAGGACCCCAGAAAGGAGCAGATACGCAGTATTTT
CDR3: CASSLGPQKGADTQYF
V: TRBV7-7
J: TRBJ2-3
D: NA
size: NA

DNA: TGCGCCAGCAGCTTGGGAATTGGAGGGCTGGCCGGGGAGCTGTTTTTT
CDR3: CASSLGIGGLAGELFF
V: TRBV5-1
J: TRBJ2-2
D: NA
size: NA

DNA: TGCAGCGTTCTTTCGGACAGGGAGGTTAGCGAGCAGTACTTC
CDR3: CSVLSDREVSEQYF
V: TRBV29-1
J: TRBJ2-7
D: TRBD1
size: once

DNA: TGTGCCAGCAGTTACAACAAGGGGGCGCAACGCGAGCAGTACTTC
CDR3: CASSYNKGAQREQYF
V: TRBV6-5
J: TRBJ2-7
D: TRBD1
size: NA

DNA: TGTGCCAGCAGCCCCCGGGACAGTAACTATGGCTACACCTTC
CDR3: CASSPRDSNYGYTF
V: TRBV5-4
J: TRBJ1-2
D: TRBD1
size: NA

DNA: TGTGCCAGCAGCTTACTAGCGGCGACCTACAATGAGCAGTTCTTC
CDR3: CASSLLAATYNEQFF
V: TRBV7-2
J: TRBJ2-1
D: TRBD2
size: NA

DNA: TGTGCCAGTAGTATACAACAGGCATCCTACGAGCAGTACTTC
CDR3: CASSIQQASYEQYF
V: TRBV19
J: TRBJ2-7
D: NA
size: NA

DNA: TGTGCCAGTAGTATAATTAGGAAAGCAGCCGGGACTAGCGGGAGTTTAAATGAGCAGTTCTTC
CDR3: CASSIIRKAAGTSGSLNEQFF
V: TRBV19
J: TRBJ2-1
D: TRBD2
size: NA

DNA: TGTGCCAGCAGGGGGACAGGGATTGAAAAACTGTTTTTT
CDR3: CASRGTGIEKLFF
V: TRBV6-1
J: TRBJ1-4
D: TRBD1
size: NA

DNA: TGTGCCATCAGTGAGTCCGGCGGCTCTGGGGCCAACGTCCTGACTTTC
CDR3: CAISESGGSGANVLTF
V: TRBV10-3
J: TRBJ2-6
D: NA
size: NA

DNA: TGTGCCAGCAGTGAATCCCTAGCGGGAAATGAGCAGTTCTTC
CDR3: CASSESLAGNEQFF
V: TRBV25-1
J: TRBJ2-1
D: TRBD2
size: NA

DNA: TGTGCCAGCAGTGAAACGTGGCAGGGGGCTTCCTACGAGCAGTACTTC
CDR3: CASSETWQGASYEQYF
V: TRBV2
J: TRBJ2-7
D: TRBD1
size: NA

DNA: TGCGCCAGCAGCTTCGTAGCGGGAGTTGGTGAGCAGTTCTTC
CDR3: CASSFVAGVGEQFF
V: TRBV5-1
J: TRBJ2-1
D: TRBD2
size: NA

DNA: TGCGCCAGCAGCGCAACAGGGTTAAATGAAAAACTGTTTTTT
CDR3: CASSATGLNEKLFF
V: TRBV5-1
J: TRBJ1-4
D: NA
size: NA

DNA: TGCGCCAGCAGCACGGACAGGGATGAGCAGTTCTTC
CDR3: CASSTDRDEQFF
V: TRBV5-1
J: TRBJ2-1
D: TRBD1
size: NA

DNA: TGTGCCAGCAGCCCGCGAGGGGGCGATACGCAGTATTTT
CDR3: CASSPRGGDTQYF
V: TRBV11-3
J: TRBJ2-3
D: TRBD1
size: NA

DNA: TGTGCCAGCAGTCACCGCAGGGGGAATGAGCAGTTCTTC
CDR3: CASSHRRGNEQFF
V: TRBV25-1
J: TRBJ2-1
D: TRBD1
size: NA

DNA: TGTGCCAGCAGCTCACAGGTCTTCTCTGGAAACACCATATATTTT
CDR3: CASSSQVFSGNTIYF
V: TRBV7-9
J: TRBJ1-3
D: NA
size: NA

DNA: TGTGCCAGCAGCCCCCGGGGGGGGGCCGCGCAGTATTTT
CDR3: CASSPRGGAAQYF
V: TRBV7-3
J: TRBJ2-3
D: TRBD2
size: NA

DNA: TGTGCCAGTACCCCCGGTGTAGGGGCGGACAATGAGCAGTTCTTC
CDR3: CASTPGVGADNEQFF
V: TRBV19
J: TRBJ2-1
D: NA
size: NA

DNA: TGTGCCAGCAGTCCAGGAGGGGTCAGGGATACGCAGTATTTT
CDR3: CASSPGGVRDTQYF
V: TRBV28
J: TRBJ2-3
D: NA
size: NA

DNA: TGTGCCAGTACCGCTTGGGCGGGGGCAACAGATACGCAGTATTTT
CDR3: CASTAWAGATDTQYF
V: TRBV19
J: TRBJ2-3
D: NA
size: NA

DNA: TGCGCCAGCAGCTTGGCTTCTAATTACGAGCAGTACTTC
CDR3: CASSLASNYEQYF
V: TRBV5-1
J: TRBJ2-7
D: NA
size: few